This is a list of T cell receptor beta chains from one sample in a study of blood T cell repertoires in COVID-19. Data came from immunoSEQ multiplex PCR; TCRdb stores just in-frame clones and leaves some out. This sample has roughly 250,000 clones; approximately 86% occur once, and the top ten carry around 3.3%. Sequences were obtained from PBMCs or T cells enriched from blood (not recorded which). The receptors derive from a woman aged 40-49 years with acute COVID-19. The CDR3 runs from the conserved cysteine through the conserved F or W. Fields, in order: V gene, J gene, CDR3 length, CDR3 protein.

V: TRBV7-8
J: TRBJ1-2
length: 14
CDR3: CASSLRGRNYGYTF

V: TRBV15
J: TRBJ2-7
length: 15
CDR3: CATSRIQELPVGQYF

V: TRBV27
J: TRBJ2-7
length: 14
CDR3: CASSPLGLAYEQYF

V: TRBV19
J: TRBJ2-4
length: 16
CDR3: CASMKRESMLGDIQYF

V: TRBV6-4
J: TRBJ2-1
length: 13
CDR3: CASSSGRLDEQFF

V: TRBV19
J: TRBJ2-2
length: 18
CDR3: CASSPLWVLAGSAGELFF

V: TRBV5-1
J: TRBJ2-7
length: 16
CDR3: CASSLATSGSSYEQYF

V: TRBV15
J: TRBJ2-5
length: 16
CDR3: CATSSTQGNDVETQYF

V: TRBV13
J: TRBJ1-3
length: 14
CDR3: CASSPGGYRNTIYF

V: TRBV7-2
J: TRBJ2-1
length: 12
CDR3: CASSLLAGEQFF

V: TRBV5-1
J: TRBJ2-1
length: 15
CDR3: CASSLLAGESNEQFF

V: TRBV6-5
J: TRBJ1-2
length: 14
CDR3: CASSYSTWQTGYTF

V: TRBV28
J: TRBJ1-6
length: 15
CDR3: CASSLAGTDNSPLHF

V: TRBV21-1
J: TRBJ1-2
length: 16
CDR3: CASSKAPLGQGNGYTF

V: TRBV11-2
J: TRBJ1-1
length: 13
CDR3: CASSHTGVTEAFF

V: TRBV19
J: TRBJ2-1
length: 13
CDR3: CASELAGVNEQFF

V: TRBV19
J: TRBJ2-7
length: 16
CDR3: CASTPLWDRGSYEQYF

V: TRBV27
J: TRBJ2-1
length: 15
CDR3: CASSPLAEKRYEQFF

V: TRBV3-1/TRBV3-2
J: TRBJ1-5
length: 20
CDR3: CASSQTPTGTREDENQPQHF

V: TRBV6-5
J: TRBJ2-7
length: 14
CDR3: CASMRDRAVYEQYF